These T cell receptor beta chains were read from a single sample in a study of blood T cell repertoires in COVID-19. The repertoire was sequenced with immunoSEQ multiplex PCR; TCRdb's copy has only in-frame clones and lacks some. This sample has approximately 26,000 clones; 89% occur once, and the top ten carry about 51%. Sequenced sample: peripheral blood. The receptor source for this set is a human donor with acute or convalescent COVID-19. The donor label of this sample is uncertain. CDR3s include the opening cysteine and the closing phenylalanine or tryptophan. The order of the fields is J gene, V gene, D gene, CDR3 length, CDR3 DNA, CDR3 protein. D genes are given only for firm matches.

TRBJ2-2,TRBV5-1,-,16,TGCGCCAGCAGCCCCATGACTAGGCTTACGGGCGGGGAGCTGTTTTTT,CASSPMTRLTGGELFF
TRBJ2-3,TRBV10-1,TRBD2,15,TGCGCCAGCAGTGAAACAGCGGGAGTGACAGATACGCAGTATTTT,CASSETAGVTDTQYF
TRBJ2-2,TRBV30,TRBD1,15,TGTGCCTGGAGTTGGGGTCAGGGGGTCACCGGGGAGCTGTTTTTT,CAWSWGQGVTGELFF
TRBJ2-7,TRBV3-1/TRBV3-2,-,14,TGTGCCAGCAGCCAAGATCCAGGTTCCTACGAGCAGTACTTC,CASSQDPGSYEQYF
TRBJ2-2,TRBV7-6,TRBD1,15,TGTGCCAGCAGCTTAGGACAGGGGAGGACCGGGGAGCTGTTTTTT,CASSLGQGRTGELFF
TRBJ1-1,TRBV5-6,-,16,TGTGCCAGCAGCTTGTTAGGGGAAATTATGAACACTGAAGCTTTCTTT,CASSLLGEIMNTEAFF
TRBJ2-7,TRBV12-2,-,15,TGTGCAAGTCGCTTAGAGGGAGCGGGAGGGTACGAGCAGTACTTC,CASRLEGAGGYEQYF
TRBJ2-2,TRBV11-3,-,15,TGTGCCAGCAGCTCTGGACAGACTCAGACCGGGGAGCTGTTTTTT,CASSSGQTQTGELFF
TRBJ1-5,TRBV6-6,-,15,TGTGCCAGCAGTTACTCCAGGGTGGCGGATCAGCCCCAGCATTTT,CASSYSRVADQPQHF
TRBJ2-3,TRBV10-3,TRBD1,16,TGTGCCATCAGGAGAACAGGGGGCGCGGGGACAGATACGCAGTATTTT,CAIRRTGGAGTDTQYF
TRBJ2-3,TRBV5-1,TRBD1,17,TGCGCCAGCAGCCTGGATGGACAGGGACGGGGCACAGATACGCAGTATTTT,CASSLDGQGRGTDTQYF
TRBJ1-1,TRBV14,-,13,TGTGCCAGCAGCCAACAAAGGAGGACTGAAGCTTTCTTT,CASSQQRRTEAFF
TRBJ2-1,TRBV7-9,-,16,TGTGCCAGCACCCATAGCGGGTTGGGCTCAGGGGATGAGCAGTTCTTC,CASTHSGLGSGDEQFF
TRBJ2-3,TRBV27,TRBD2,16,TGTGCCAGCAGTTTACGGGGACTAGAGGGCACAGATACGCAGTATTTT,CASSLRGLEGTDTQYF
TRBJ2-7,TRBV6-5,-,16,TGTGCCAGCAGTTACGCCTCGTCGGGGGTCTCCTACGAGCAGTACTTC,CASSYASSGVSYEQYF
TRBJ1-1,TRBV2,TRBD1,14,TGTGCCAGCAGTGAGAACAGGGGGCGGAAAGAAGCTTTCTTT,CASSENRGRKEAFF
TRBJ2-3,TRBV6-7,-,16,TGTGCCAGCACCTTACTTGGGCAGGGGAGCACAGATACGCAGTATTTT,CASTLLGQGSTDTQYF
TRBJ1-1,TRBV7-8,-,15,TGTGCCAGCAGCTTAGATGGGTCTGTAACCAGGGAAGCTTTCTTT,CASSLDGSVTREAFF
TRBJ1-5,TRBV6-1,TRBD1,15,TGTGCCAGCAGTGACAGGACAGGGTGGAATCAGCCCCAGCATTTT,CASSDRTGWNQPQHF
TRBJ1-2,TRBV28,-,11,TGTGCCAGCATCCTAAAGGGGGGCTACACCTTC,CASILKGGYTF
TRBJ2-5,TRBV7-9,-,14,TGTGCCAGCAGCTTAGAGGTCAGGGAAGAGACCCAGTACTTC,CASSLEVREETQYF
TRBJ1-2,TRBV5-1,-,12,TGCGCCAGCAGCTTGGAGGGGCGAGGCTACACCTTC,CASSLEGRGYTF
TRBJ1-5,TRBV7-2,-,14,TGTGCCAGCAGCTTAAACAGGGCAGGGCAGCCCCAGCATTTT,CASSLNRAGQPQHF
TRBJ2-1,TRBV2,TRBD2,16,TGTGCCAGCAGTGAGTCTAGCGGGGGATTCTACAATGAGCAGTTCTTC,CASSESSGGFYNEQFF
TRBJ2-3,TRBV5-1,-,15,TGCGCCAGCAGCTTGGGAGGGATGGTCACAGATACGCAGTATTTT,CASSLGGMVTDTQYF